This T cell receptor beta chain was sequenced in a study of T cells expressing NK-cell markers. Regarding the study as a whole: The CD3+CD56-NKG2C+ fraction was also led by these clonotypes in several donors.

Details on this clonotype: Its antigen is as yet unknown.

The cDNA for TCR beta came from 5'RACE template switching with UMIs. TCRdb derives one entry per CDR3 protein from the 5' RACE reads, leaving out DNA. The sample data list about 260,000 distinct CDR3 sequences. Per the germline V gene, CDR1 is SEHNR and CDR2 is FQNEAQ (reference sequence). The CDR3 extends over 12 amino acids. V usage is TRBV7-9 and J usage is TRBJ2-3; no DNA is available, so the TRBD1 call from TCRdb remains unchecked. This clonotype originated in a woman between 18 and 75 years old in good health. Sequenced: blood T cells: a sorted CD56 or NKG2C T cell subset, CD4+ or CD8+ T cells, or bulk PBMC T cells (not recorded which). Here the CDR3 reads CASSPLVWTQYF.